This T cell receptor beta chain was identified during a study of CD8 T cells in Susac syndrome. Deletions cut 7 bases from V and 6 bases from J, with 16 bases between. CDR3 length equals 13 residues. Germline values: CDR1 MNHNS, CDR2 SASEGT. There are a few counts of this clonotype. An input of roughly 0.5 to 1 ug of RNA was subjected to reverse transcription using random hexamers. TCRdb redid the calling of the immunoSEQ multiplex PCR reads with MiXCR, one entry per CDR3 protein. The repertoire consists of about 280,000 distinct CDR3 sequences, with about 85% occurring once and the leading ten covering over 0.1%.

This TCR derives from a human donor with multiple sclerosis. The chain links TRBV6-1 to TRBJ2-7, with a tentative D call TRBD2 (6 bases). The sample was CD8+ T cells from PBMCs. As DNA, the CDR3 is TGTGCCAGCACCAGCGCGGGGCCGGTCGAGCAGTACTTC. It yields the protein CASTSAGPVEQYF.